These T cell receptor beta chains were read from a single sample in a study of blood T cell repertoires in COVID-19. This table comes from immunoSEQ multiplex PCR, and its TCRdb copy is limited to in-frame clones, with some not included. The repertoire consists of some 250,000 clones, with roughly 86% occurring once and the leading ten covering less than 4.5%. What was sequenced was PBMCs or T cells enriched from blood (not recorded which). The receptor source for this set is a woman aged 25 to 45 with acute COVID-19. Each CDR3 is given with its conserved first and last residue. The order of the fields is J gene, clone size, V gene, D gene, CDR3 DNA, CDR3 protein. The D gene is left open where the match is weak. The size entry is marked missing in some rows and otherwise reads once, few, many or a size class.

j_call: TRBJ2-3; clone_size: -; v_call: TRBV27; d_call: TRBD1; cdr3_nt: TGTGCCAGCAGTTTAGGAGCAGGGGGCGCGAAAGATACGCAGTATTTT; cdr3_aa: CASSLGAGGAKDTQYF
j_call: TRBJ1-1; clone_size: -; v_call: TRBV9; d_call: TRBD1; cdr3_nt: TGTGCCAGCAGCCCCCGGGACAGTGGAAACACTGAAGCTTTCTTT; cdr3_aa: CASSPRDSGNTEAFF
j_call: TRBJ1-5; clone_size: -; v_call: TRBV10-3; d_call: -; cdr3_nt: TGTGCCATCAGTGCGATGCGTGTAAGCAATCAGCCCCAGCATTTT; cdr3_aa: CAISAMRVSNQPQHF
j_call: TRBJ1-2; clone_size: -; v_call: TRBV5-4; d_call: TRBD1; cdr3_nt: TGTGCCAGCAGCCCAAGGGACAGGGAGGGGTATGGCTACACCTTC; cdr3_aa: CASSPRDREGYGYTF
j_call: TRBJ1-1; clone_size: -; v_call: TRBV7-9; d_call: -; cdr3_nt: TGTGCCAGCAGCTTAGATCCCCAGGGGCAGAACACTGAAGCTTTCTTT; cdr3_aa: CASSLDPQGQNTEAFF
j_call: TRBJ1-4; clone_size: -; v_call: TRBV19; d_call: -; cdr3_nt: TGTGCCAGTAGTATAGTTGGCGGATTATTGTTTTTT; cdr3_aa: CASSIVGGLLFF
j_call: TRBJ2-1; clone_size: -; v_call: TRBV14; d_call: -; cdr3_nt: TGTGCCAGCAGCCAAGTCCCATACAATGAGCAGTTCTTC; cdr3_aa: CASSQVPYNEQFF
j_call: TRBJ2-7; clone_size: -; v_call: TRBV27; d_call: TRBD1; cdr3_nt: TGTGCCAGCAGGTTTCACAGGGGAACGACCGAGCAGTACTTC; cdr3_aa: CASRFHRGTTEQYF
j_call: TRBJ1-5; clone_size: -; v_call: TRBV9; d_call: -; cdr3_nt: TGTGCCAGCAGCGTAGGGCCACAGGGCAATCAGCCCCAGCATTTT; cdr3_aa: CASSVGPQGNQPQHF
j_call: TRBJ2-4; clone_size: -; v_call: TRBV19; d_call: TRBD1; cdr3_nt: TGTGCCAGTGGAGCGACAGGGATCGCAACCATTCAGTACTTC; cdr3_aa: CASGATGIATIQYF
j_call: TRBJ1-1; clone_size: -; v_call: TRBV18; d_call: -; cdr3_nt: TGTGCCAGCTCACCAGTCCTACAGAGGAACACTGAAGCTTTCTTT; cdr3_aa: CASSPVLQRNTEAFF
j_call: TRBJ1-2; clone_size: -; v_call: TRBV7-9; d_call: TRBD1; cdr3_nt: TGTGCCAGCAGCCTACGACAGGGTGTGAACTATGGCTACACCTTC; cdr3_aa: CASSLRQGVNYGYTF
j_call: TRBJ1-2; clone_size: -; v_call: TRBV7-9; d_call: -; cdr3_nt: TGTGCCAGCAGCACGGGGGTACATTATGGCTACACCTTC; cdr3_aa: CASSTGVHYGYTF
j_call: TRBJ1-2; clone_size: once; v_call: TRBV28; d_call: -; cdr3_nt: TGTGCCAGCAGCCAAACCCCCAGGGGCCAGGGCTACACCTTC; cdr3_aa: CASSQTPRGQGYTF
j_call: TRBJ2-7; clone_size: -; v_call: TRBV28; d_call: TRBD2; cdr3_nt: TGTGCCAGCAGTCCACCCCGATTCTTGAGCGGGGGCTACGAGCAGTACTTC; cdr3_aa: CASSPPRFLSGGYEQYF
j_call: TRBJ1-1; clone_size: -; v_call: TRBV30; d_call: -; cdr3_nt: TGTGCCTGGAGTCCCACAGACACCATGAACACTGAAGCTTTCTTT; cdr3_aa: CAWSPTDTMNTEAFF
j_call: TRBJ1-1; clone_size: -; v_call: TRBV10-1; d_call: TRBD1; cdr3_nt: TGCGCCAGCAGTGAGCGCGCCGACAGGGGGTTCACTGAAGCTTTCTTT; cdr3_aa: CASSERADRGFTEAFF
j_call: TRBJ2-7; clone_size: few; v_call: TRBV7-6; d_call: TRBD2; cdr3_nt: TGTGCCAGCAGCTTAGGGGTGAGGGGAGGGGAGCAGTACTTC; cdr3_aa: CASSLGVRGGEQYF
j_call: TRBJ1-1; clone_size: -; v_call: TRBV7-9; d_call: -; cdr3_nt: TGTGCCAGCAGCCCGACTAAGAACACTGAAGCTTTCTTT; cdr3_aa: CASSPTKNTEAFF
j_call: TRBJ2-2; clone_size: -; v_call: TRBV2; d_call: TRBD2; cdr3_nt: TGTGCCAGCAGTTCGGGACTAGCGGGGGTCGGGGAGCTGTTTTTT; cdr3_aa: CASSSGLAGVGELFF
j_call: TRBJ1-1; clone_size: -; v_call: TRBV18; d_call: -; cdr3_nt: TGTGCCAGCTCACAAACGGGGGGGATGGTGAACACTGAAGCTTTCTTT; cdr3_aa: CASSQTGGMVNTEAFF
j_call: TRBJ2-7; clone_size: -; v_call: TRBV18; d_call: -; cdr3_nt: TGTGCCAGCTCACCGGAGGACTTAACCTACGAGCAGTACTTC; cdr3_aa: CASSPEDLTYEQYF
j_call: TRBJ2-1; clone_size: once; v_call: TRBV28; d_call: TRBD2; cdr3_nt: TGTGCCAGCAGGGGTCGGCGGGGGGGCCATCTCAATGAGCAGTTCTTC; cdr3_aa: CASRGRRGGHLNEQFF
j_call: TRBJ1-1; clone_size: -; v_call: TRBV18; d_call: -; cdr3_nt: TGTGCCAGCTCAGAGAGCCAGGGCCGAAACACTGAAGCTTTCTTT; cdr3_aa: CASSESQGRNTEAFF
j_call: TRBJ1-6; clone_size: -; v_call: TRBV30; d_call: TRBD1; cdr3_nt: TGTGCCTGGAGTGCCGGGACAGGGGCTGGTTCACCCCTCCACTTT; cdr3_aa: CAWSAGTGAGSPLHF
j_call: TRBJ2-2; clone_size: -; v_call: TRBV7-2; d_call: -; cdr3_nt: TGTGCCAGCAGCACCCGTTGGGCCGACGGGGAGCTGTTTTTT; cdr3_aa: CASSTRWADGELFF
j_call: TRBJ1-2; clone_size: -; v_call: TRBV12-3/TRBV12-4; d_call: -; cdr3_nt: TGTGCCAGCAGCCACGGGTCGGGCTATGGCTACACCTTC; cdr3_aa: CASSHGSGYGYTF
j_call: TRBJ1-2; clone_size: -; v_call: TRBV20-1; d_call: -; cdr3_nt: TGCAGTGCTAGTAAGACAGAGAACTATGGCTACACCTTC; cdr3_aa: CSASKTENYGYTF
j_call: TRBJ2-3; clone_size: once; v_call: TRBV6-2/TRBV6-3; d_call: TRBD2; cdr3_nt: TGTGCCAGCAGTTACGTCTTCTACACTAGCGGGGAACGTCTTGGCACAGATACGCAGTATTTT; cdr3_aa: CASSYVFYTSGERLGTDTQYF
j_call: TRBJ1-1; clone_size: -; v_call: TRBV7-8; d_call: -; cdr3_nt: TGTGCCAGCAGCCCCTTCATTGGTTCAGGCACTGAAGCTTTCTTT; cdr3_aa: CASSPFIGSGTEAFF
j_call: TRBJ1-3; clone_size: -; v_call: TRBV7-2; d_call: -; cdr3_nt: TGTGCCAGCAGCTTTCGCTCTGGAAACACCATATATTTT; cdr3_aa: CASSFRSGNTIYF
j_call: TRBJ1-2; clone_size: -; v_call: TRBV20-1; d_call: TRBD1; cdr3_nt: TGCAGTGCTAGGGACAGGGAGGTTTACACCTTC; cdr3_aa: CSARDREVYTF
j_call: TRBJ2-2; clone_size: -; v_call: TRBV11-2; d_call: TRBD1; cdr3_nt: TGTGCCAGCAGCTTATTGACAGGGCCCACCGGGGAGCTGTTTTTT; cdr3_aa: CASSLLTGPTGELFF
j_call: TRBJ1-2; clone_size: -; v_call: TRBV7-2; d_call: TRBD1; cdr3_nt: TGTGCCAGCAGCTTAGCTTCGGGACAGGGGGCCTATGGCTACACCTTC; cdr3_aa: CASSLASGQGAYGYTF
j_call: TRBJ2-1; clone_size: -; v_call: TRBV7-9; d_call: TRBD1; cdr3_nt: TGTGCCAGCAGCTTAGATACAGGGGGAGGTGAGCAGTTCTTC; cdr3_aa: CASSLDTGGGEQFF
j_call: TRBJ1-3; clone_size: -; v_call: TRBV6-5; d_call: -; cdr3_nt: TGTGCCAGCACCGAGAAGGGAAACACCATATATTTT; cdr3_aa: CASTEKGNTIYF
j_call: TRBJ2-1; clone_size: -; v_call: TRBV9; d_call: -; cdr3_nt: TGTGCCAGCAGCCTAAGTACAGGGAGTGAGCAGTTCTTC; cdr3_aa: CASSLSTGSEQFF
j_call: TRBJ1-4; clone_size: -; v_call: TRBV28; d_call: -; cdr3_nt: TGTGCCAGCAGGCCCTGGCAGGATAGTAATGAAAAACTGTTTTTT; cdr3_aa: CASRPWQDSNEKLFF
j_call: TRBJ1-4; clone_size: -; v_call: TRBV3-1/TRBV3-2; d_call: -; cdr3_nt: TGTGCCAGCAGCGACCTTGGGGCCCTGAGTGAAAAACTGTTTTTT; cdr3_aa: CASSDLGALSEKLFF
j_call: TRBJ2-1; clone_size: -; v_call: TRBV19; d_call: -; cdr3_nt: TGTGCCAGTAGTATAGGAGGGGGTCGTTCCTACAATGAGCAGTTCTTC; cdr3_aa: CASSIGGGRSYNEQFF
j_call: TRBJ1-5; clone_size: -; v_call: TRBV30; d_call: TRBD1; cdr3_nt: TGTGCCTGGAGTGCCCTCACAGGGGGCTGGGGGCAGCCCCAGCATTTT; cdr3_aa: CAWSALTGGWGQPQHF
j_call: TRBJ1-2; clone_size: -; v_call: TRBV6-2/TRBV6-3; d_call: -; cdr3_nt: TGTGCCAGCAGTTACCCCGAGGGTGGTTTCGGCTATGGCTACACCTTC; cdr3_aa: CASSYPEGGFGYGYTF
j_call: TRBJ1-5; clone_size: -; v_call: TRBV5-6; d_call: TRBD1; cdr3_nt: TGTGCCAGCAGCCAAGACAGGGGTAGCAATCAGCCCCAGCATTTT; cdr3_aa: CASSQDRGSNQPQHF
j_call: TRBJ1-2; clone_size: -; v_call: TRBV6-5; d_call: -; cdr3_nt: TGTGCCAGCAGGGAGGACAGCTATGGCTACACCTTC; cdr3_aa: CASREDSYGYTF
j_call: TRBJ2-7; clone_size: -; v_call: TRBV7-2; d_call: TRBD1; cdr3_nt: TGTGCCAGCAGCCCCGGGACAGGGGGCGGCGAGCAGTACTTC; cdr3_aa: CASSPGTGGGEQYF
j_call: TRBJ1-4; clone_size: -; v_call: TRBV19; d_call: TRBD1; cdr3_nt: TGTGCCAGTACCGGACAGGGAGGCGAAAAACTGTTTTTT; cdr3_aa: CASTGQGGEKLFF
j_call: TRBJ1-2; clone_size: -; v_call: TRBV5-4; d_call: TRBD1; cdr3_nt: TGTGCCAGCAGCTTTCGGACAGGATCAAACTATGGCTACACCTTC; cdr3_aa: CASSFRTGSNYGYTF
j_call: TRBJ2-2; clone_size: -; v_call: TRBV18; d_call: -; cdr3_nt: TGTGCCAGCTCACGCTTATCCTTTACAGCCGGGGAGCTGTTTTTT; cdr3_aa: CASSRLSFTAGELFF
j_call: TRBJ2-3; clone_size: -; v_call: TRBV24-1; d_call: TRBD1; cdr3_nt: TGTGCCACCAGTGACCTGGGACAGTACCCTCCAGATACGCAGTATTTT; cdr3_aa: CATSDLGQYPPDTQYF
j_call: TRBJ2-4; clone_size: -; v_call: TRBV25-1; d_call: -; cdr3_nt: TGTGCCACCTCACGAGAAAACATTCAGTACTTC; cdr3_aa: CATSRENIQYF
j_call: TRBJ2-7; clone_size: -; v_call: TRBV3-1/TRBV3-2; d_call: TRBD2; cdr3_nt: TGTGCCAGCAGCCCGCTTCTAGCGGCCACCTACGAGCAGTACTTC; cdr3_aa: CASSPLLAATYEQYF
j_call: TRBJ1-5; clone_size: -; v_call: TRBV12-3/TRBV12-4; d_call: -; cdr3_nt: TGTGCCAGCAGCTATTATCAGCCCCAGCATTTT; cdr3_aa: CASSYYQPQHF
j_call: TRBJ1-2; clone_size: -; v_call: TRBV5-8; d_call: TRBD1; cdr3_nt: TGTGCCAGCAGCGTCACAGGGGGGCACTATGGCTACACCTTC; cdr3_aa: CASSVTGGHYGYTF